This T cell receptor beta chain was recorded in a study of T cell clusters in autoimmune cytopenias. Study-wide background: A median of about 52,000 TRB reads per sample yielded a median around 2,400 distinct clonotypes. Study results and limitations: Clustering suggested that physiological T cell clusters were missing in primary autoimmune cytopenia patients.

TRB was amplified from about 270 ng of peripheral blood genomic DNA per sample. One tube held mixed TRB-A and TRB-B primer pools for touch-down PCR. Following a re-call of the multiplex PCR reads, TCRdb has one entry per CDR3 protein and lacks DNA. This sample contains roughly 4,000 distinct CDR3 sequences. A note on this clonotype: What it binds is unknown.

The CDR3 is made up of 18 amino acids. The clonotype originates from a human donor with an autoimmune cytopenia or autoimmune hepatitis (not recorded which). What was sequenced was peripheral blood. This rearrangement joins TRBV5-3 to TRBJ1-6; there is no DNA to check the TCRdb D call of TRBD1. TRBV5-3 is marked as an open reading frame, function uncertain. Here the CDR3 reads CARSLVSGGGSYNSPLHF.